This T cell receptor (beta chain) came from a study of blood T cell repertoires in COVID-19. Seattle enrolled patients during active infection and tracked them longitudinally. Original methodology: Using reference gene primer amplification, nucleated cell counts were estimated. Sequencing was performed with immunoSEQ multiplex PCR; in TCRdb, only in-frame clones are kept and a portion is missing. The DNA gave D and trimming, while V, J and clone size come from that table. The table lists about 220,000 clones, about 82% of them singletons, with 2% to 3% in the top ten. The J segment lost 6 bases and the V segment lost 0 bases, leaving 6 bases of the junction unmatched. The CDR3 sequence is 15 residues long. CDR1 is LGHNA and CDR2 is YSLEER in the germline V gene.

V usage is TRBV4-3 and J usage is TRBJ1-1; 8 bases line up with TRBD1. The sequencing input was peripheral blood. The clonotype was recovered from a woman between 70 and 85 years old with COVID-19, enrolled during active disease. This CDR3 is CASSQDPGGWAEAFF. DNA of the CDR3: TGCGCCAGCAGCCAAGATCCAGGGGGCTGGGCTGAAGCTTTCTTT.